This T cell receptor (beta chain) appears in the sequencing data of a study of T cells in Graves' hyperthyroidism and ophthalmopathy. Points from the study as a whole: Ophthalmopathy was told apart from stable hyperthyroidism by a 13 V-J model.

About this clonotype itself: Its antigen is undetermined. It is unclear where the CDR3 begins or ends on the DNA, so no DNA is shown, and the CDR3 is as TCRdb lists it.

Clinical symptoms, serum thyroxine, TRAb, thyroid ultrasound and orbital computed tomography informed diagnoses. Germline CDR1 reads MNHEY; CDR2 reads SMNVEV (reference sequence). The CDR3 sequence runs 15 residues, both termini included. The TCR beta CDR3 regions underwent amplification using RNA transcripts as the source. Primed by the HTBI set, a first-round RT-PCR was run on the TCR CDR3. Each CDR3 protein is one row after TCRdb ran MiXCR on the multiplex PCR reads. Found here are under 750,000 distinct CDR3 sequences, around 19% of them singletons; the top ten hold approximately 15%. Sequencing used blood. The receptor comes from a woman aged 45-65 years with Graves' hyperthyroidism that later progressed to Graves' ophthalmopathy. The V call is TRBV27, the J call TRBJ2-1; TRBD2 was called by the table and not checked on the DNA. CDR3 loop: CASSLFAGGNNEQSF.